The clone carrying this T cell receptor beta chain was recorded a few times. V trimming: 0 bases; J trimming: 5 bases; junction bases outside the gene matches: 2. Germline CDR1 reads MNHNY; CDR2 reads SVGAGI (reference sequence). This CDR3 contains 14 residues. The sample belongs to a study of graft-versus-host responses after intestinal transplantation. Overall study results and limits: GvH clones appeared in recipient marrow, some first in ileum or blood.

Each mixed lymphocyte reaction held some 200,000 CFSE-labeled responders and some 200,000 irradiated violet-dye-labeled stimulators. Responder cells that were proliferating and CFSE-low, both CD3+CD4+ and CD3+CD8+, were sorted after the reaction. The repertoire was sequenced with immunoSEQ multiplex PCR; TCRdb's copy has only in-frame clones and lacks some. The table records some 15,000 clones, 30% to 35% of them present only once. This sequence originates from a human patient who received an intestinal transplant. The rearrangement joins TRBV6-6 to TRBJ2-5; TRBD2 matches 8 bases. The source material was alloreactive CD4+ T cells from a mixed lymphocyte reaction culture, sampled before intestinal transplant. Subset defined: CFSE-low proliferating T cells sorted from approximately 6-day pre-transplant mixed lymphocyte reaction (GvH or HvG direction). CDR3 bases: TGTGCCAGCAGTTACTCAACGGGGGGGGAGACCCAGTACTTC. Translating it yields CASSYSTGGETQYF.